The 14 T cell receptor beta chains below come from one sample, sequenced in a study of memory CD8 T cells in hepatitis C reinfection. This table comes from immunoSEQ multiplex PCR, and its TCRdb copy is limited to in-frame clones, with some not included. The sample lists 40,000 to 60,000 clones, over 85% seen once, with about 1% in the top ten. Time point defined: pre-reinfection, 55 to 20 weeks before reinfection detection. Sorted cells were sequenced directly ex vivo without any in vitro expansion. Sample: naive CD8+ T cells sorted from blood. The source is a young man with hepatitis C virus infection.

The chain joins TRBV30 to TRBJ1-2; 9 bases fit TRBD1. CDR3 length: 15 amino acids. The V gene's germline CDR1 is GTSNPN and CDR2 SVGIG (reference sequence). V lost 0 bases and J lost 4; bases outside the gene matches: 6. CDR3 coding DNA: TGTGCCTGGAGTGTTGCAGGGGACAGGGTCTATGGCTACACCTTC. Its translation is CAWSVAGDRVYGYTF.

This chain uses TRBV27 with TRBJ2-7; TRBD1 agrees at 7 bases. The germline gives CDR1 MNHEY, CDR2 SMNVEV (reference sequence). This CDR3 is 14 amino acids long. J was trimmed by 7 bases and V by 6 bases; bases with no gene match: 12. The CDR3 DNA reads TGTGCCAGCAGCCCTTCGACAGGGACGGAAGAGCAGTACGTC. Protein: CASSPSTGTEEQYV.

The V and J genes are TRBV30 and TRBJ1-2, with 10 positions matching TRBD1. The CDR3 spans 13 residues. Looked up from germline, CDR1 is GTSNPN and CDR2 is SVGIG (reference sequence). The J segment lost 6 bases and the V segment lost 2 bases, leaving 3 bases of the junction unmatched. The CDR3 reads CAWSSGTGDGYTF. The CDR3 DNA reads TGTGCCTGGAGTAGCGGGACAGGGGATGGCTACACCTTC.

CDR3 in DNA: TGCGCCAGCAGAGAGAGCGCCGAAACCTACAATGAGCAGTTCTTC. This sequence encodes CASRESAETYNEQFF. The chain links TRBV4-1 to TRBJ2-1; D not resolved. This CDR3 comprises 15 residues. Between the trimmed V and J ends, which lost 6 bases and 2 bases, there was a span of 14 bases. Germline lookup yields CDR1 MGHRA and CDR2 YSYEKL.

This sequence joins TRBV5-6 and TRBJ2-2; TRBD2 matches 9 bases. The CDR3 contains 15 residues. After removal of 4 bases from V and 3 bases from J, the junction contained 4 bases not matched to a gene. The germline CDR1 and CDR2 sequences are SGHDT and YYEEEE. CDR3 sequence reads: CASSRGGDDTGELFF. DNA for the CDR3: TGTGCCAGCAGCCGCGGGGGGGATGACACCGGGGAGCTGTTTTTT.

The sample holds a few counts of this clone. The chain combines TRBV7-9 with TRBJ1-4; TRBD1 might be the D (6 bases). There are 17 residues in the CDR3. CDR1 is SEHNR, CDR2 FQNEAQ, per germline (reference sequence). Trimming removed 1 base at V and 8 bases at J, with 20 bases between. The CDR3 DNA reads TGTGCCAGCAGCTTAGTTGAAGTCAGGGGCTCTGTCGAAAAACTGTTTTTT. Residues: CASSLVEVRGSVEKLFF.

V usage is TRBV10-3 and J usage is TRBJ1-3; no clear D gene. Trimming took off 11 bases at V and 1 base at J, with 18 bases between the two ends. The CDR3 has 15 residues. Germline values: CDR1 ENHRY, CDR2 SYGVKD. CDR3 in DNA: TGTGCCTCAAGCCCTGCCGGGGTGTCTGGAAACACCATATATTTT. It codes for CASSPAGVSGNTIYF.

The V and J genes are TRBV5-4 and TRBJ2-7; D perhaps matches TRBD1 (6 bases). Germline values: CDR1 SGHNT, CDR2 YYREEE (reference sequence). The V and J ends lost 4 bases and 3 bases respectively, with 8 bases between them. This CDR3 has 12 amino acids. CDR3 sequence (DNA): TGTGCCAGCAGCCAGGACAGCTACGAGCAGTACTTC. Translated, it gives CASSQDSYEQYF.

The chain combines TRBV5-6 with TRBJ1-3; D is uncertain. The CDR3 is made up of 16 amino acids. Germline assignment: CDR1 SGHDT and CDR2 YYEEEE. V shed 0 bases and J shed 0 bases, with 10 bases lying between them. The CDR3 region has the DNA TGTGCCAGCAGCTTGGAAATGGGCTCCTCTGGAAACACCATATATTTT. It encodes CASSLEMGSSGNTIYF.

This chain connects TRBV19 to TRBJ2-1; the match to TRBD2 covers 13 bases. The CDR3 has 15 residues. Trimming at V came to 5 bases and at J to 6 bases, leaving 4 bases not matched to a gene. CDR1 is LNHDA, CDR2 SQIVND, per germline (reference sequence). The CDR3 sequence: CASSRTSGSLNEQFF. The CDR3 nucleotides are TGTGCCAGTAGTCGGACTAGCGGGAGCCTCAATGAGCAGTTCTTC. Full variable domain (missing parts from reference TRBV19 and TRBJ2-1): DGGITQSPKYLFRKEGQNVTLSCEQNLNHDAMYWYRQDPGQGLRLIYYSQIVNDFQKGDIAEGYSVSREKKESFPLTVTSAQKNPTAFYLCASSRTSGSLNEQFFGPGTRLTVL.

The chain has TRBV28 and TRBJ2-3; D possibly corresponds to TRBD1 (6 bases). The CDR3 is 17 amino acids. Germline V lookup: CDR1 MDHEN, CDR2 SYDVKM. Trimming removed 3 bases at V and 5 bases at J, with 21 bases between. CDR3 amino acids: CASSFGAGAYSEDTQYF. CDR3 in DNA: TGTGCCAGCAGTTTTGGCGCAGGGGCCTATTCCGAAGATACGCAGTATTTT.

The genes are TRBV4-3 and TRBJ1-2; a possible D gene is TRBD1 (5 bases). The CDR3 has 15 residues. The germline V gene encodes CDR1 LGHNA and CDR2 YSLEER. The V end lost 1 base, the J end lost 0 bases, and 9 bases lay between the germline ends. The CDR3 here is CASSQGQSPNYGYTF. CDR3 nucleotides: TGCGCCAGCAGCCAAGGACAGTCCCCTAACTATGGCTACACCTTC.

The CDR3: CASRRDLFNEQFF. The CDR3 DNA sequence: TGTGCCAGCAGACGGGACTTGTTCAATGAGCAGTTCTTC. V usage is TRBV7-9 and J usage is TRBJ2-1, with D maybe TRBD2 (6 bases). This CDR3 comprises 13 residues. The V gene's germline CDR1 is SEHNR and CDR2 FQNEAQ (reference sequence). The V and J ends lost 6 bases and 6 bases respectively, with 12 bases between them. The variable domain in full, completed from reference TRBV7-9 and TRBJ2-1, reads DTGVSQNPRHKITKRGQNVTFRCDPISEHNRLYWYRQTLGQGPEFLTYFQNEAQLEKSRLLSDRFSAERPKGSFSTLEIQRTEQGDSAMYLCASRRDLFNEQFFGPGTRLTVL.

The V gene is TRBV28, the J gene TRBJ1-4; 9 bases fit TRBD1. CDR3 length equals 16 residues. V dropped 3 bases and J dropped 7; count of bases not matched to a gene: 9. Germline CDR1 MDHEN, CDR2 SYDVKM. CDR3 sequence reads: CASSFRDRALGEKLFF. CDR3 DNA: TGTGCCAGCAGTTTCCGGGACAGGGCCTTGGGTGAAAAACTGTTTTTT.